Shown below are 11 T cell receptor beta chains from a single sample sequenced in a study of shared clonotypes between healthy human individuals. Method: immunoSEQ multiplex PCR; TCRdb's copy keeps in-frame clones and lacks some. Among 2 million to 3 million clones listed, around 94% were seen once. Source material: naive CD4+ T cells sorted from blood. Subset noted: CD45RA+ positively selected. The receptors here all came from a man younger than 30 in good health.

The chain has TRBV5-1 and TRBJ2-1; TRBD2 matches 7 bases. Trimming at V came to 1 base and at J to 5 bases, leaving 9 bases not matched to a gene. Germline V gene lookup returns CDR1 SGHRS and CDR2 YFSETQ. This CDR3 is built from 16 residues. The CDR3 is CASSLNALADHNEQFF. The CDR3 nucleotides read TGCGCCAGCAGCTTGAATGCCCTAGCGGATCACAATGAGCAGTTCTTC.

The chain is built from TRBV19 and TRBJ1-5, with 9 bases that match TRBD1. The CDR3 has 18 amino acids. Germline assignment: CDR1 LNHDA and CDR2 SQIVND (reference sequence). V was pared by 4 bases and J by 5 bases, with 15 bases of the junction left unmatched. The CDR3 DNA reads TGTGCCAGTAGTACCTCGCCGGGACAGGGTGGAATGTATCAGCCCCAGCATTTT. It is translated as CASSTSPGQGGMYQPQHF.

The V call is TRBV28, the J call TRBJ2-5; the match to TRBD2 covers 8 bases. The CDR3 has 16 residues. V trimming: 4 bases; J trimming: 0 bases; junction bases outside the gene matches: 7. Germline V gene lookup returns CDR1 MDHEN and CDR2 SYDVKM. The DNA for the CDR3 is TGTGCCAGCAGTTCAAGCGGGGGAGGGTACCAAGAGACCCAGTACTTC. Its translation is CASSSSGGGYQETQYF.

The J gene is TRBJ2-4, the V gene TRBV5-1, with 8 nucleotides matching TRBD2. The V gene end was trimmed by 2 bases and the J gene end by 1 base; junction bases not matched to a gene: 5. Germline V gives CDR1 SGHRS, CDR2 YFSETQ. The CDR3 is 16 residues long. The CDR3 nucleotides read TGCGCCAGCAGCTTTACTAGCGGCGGGGCCAAAAACATTCAGTACTTC. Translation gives CASSFTSGGAKNIQYF.

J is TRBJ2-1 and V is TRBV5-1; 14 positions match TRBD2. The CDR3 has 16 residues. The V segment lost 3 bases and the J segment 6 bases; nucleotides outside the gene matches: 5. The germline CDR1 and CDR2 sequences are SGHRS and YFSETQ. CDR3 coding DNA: TGCGCCAGCAGCTCAGGACTAGCGGGAGGTTTCAATGAGCAGTTCTTC. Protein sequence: CASSSGLAGGFNEQFF.

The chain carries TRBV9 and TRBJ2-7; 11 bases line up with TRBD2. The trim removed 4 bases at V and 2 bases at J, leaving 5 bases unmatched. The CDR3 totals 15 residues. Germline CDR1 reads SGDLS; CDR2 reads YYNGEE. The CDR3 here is CASSPLAGGTYEQYF. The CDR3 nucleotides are TGTGCCAGCAGCCCTCTAGCGGGAGGTACCTACGAGCAGTACTTC.

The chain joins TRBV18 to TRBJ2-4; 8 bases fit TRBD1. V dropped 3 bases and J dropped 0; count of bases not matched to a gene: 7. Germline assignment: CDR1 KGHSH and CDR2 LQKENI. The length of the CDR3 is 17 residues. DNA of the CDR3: TGTGCCAGCTCACCCCCCCAGGGGGCAGGAGCCAAAAACATTCAGTACTTC. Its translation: CASSPPQGAGAKNIQYF.

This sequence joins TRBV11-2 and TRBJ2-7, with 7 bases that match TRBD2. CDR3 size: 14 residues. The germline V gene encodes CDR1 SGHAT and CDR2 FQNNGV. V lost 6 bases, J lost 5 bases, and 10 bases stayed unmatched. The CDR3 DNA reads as TGTGCCAGCAGTTCAAGGGGAGGGGCGGACGAGCAGTACTTC. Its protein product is CASSSRGGADEQYF. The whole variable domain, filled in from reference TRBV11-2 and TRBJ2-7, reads EAGVAQSPRYKIIEKRQSVAFWCNPISGHATLYWYQQILGQGPKLLIQFQNNGVVDDSQLPKDRFSAERLKGVDSTLKIQPAKLEDSAVYLCASSSRGGADEQYFGPGTRLTVT.

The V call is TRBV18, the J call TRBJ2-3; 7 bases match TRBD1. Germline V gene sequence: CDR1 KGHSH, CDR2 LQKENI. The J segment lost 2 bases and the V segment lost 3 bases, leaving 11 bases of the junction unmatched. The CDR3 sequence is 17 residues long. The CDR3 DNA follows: TGTGCCAGCTCACCTGTCTCCGACAGGGCCTCCACAGATACGCAGTATTTT. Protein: CASSPVSDRASTDTQYF.

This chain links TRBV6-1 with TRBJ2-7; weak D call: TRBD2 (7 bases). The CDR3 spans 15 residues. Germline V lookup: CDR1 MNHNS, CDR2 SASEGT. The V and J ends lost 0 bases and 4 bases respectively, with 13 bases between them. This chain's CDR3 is CASSEAPGGGYEQYF. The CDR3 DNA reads TGTGCCAGCAGTGAAGCCCCGGGGGGCGGGTACGAGCAGTACTTC.

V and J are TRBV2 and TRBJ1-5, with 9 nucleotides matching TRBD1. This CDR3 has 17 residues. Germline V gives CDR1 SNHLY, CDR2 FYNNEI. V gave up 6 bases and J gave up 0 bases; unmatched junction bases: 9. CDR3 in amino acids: CASREDRGFYSNQPQHF. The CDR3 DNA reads TGTGCCAGCAGGGAGGACAGGGGATTTTATAGCAATCAGCCCCAGCATTTT.